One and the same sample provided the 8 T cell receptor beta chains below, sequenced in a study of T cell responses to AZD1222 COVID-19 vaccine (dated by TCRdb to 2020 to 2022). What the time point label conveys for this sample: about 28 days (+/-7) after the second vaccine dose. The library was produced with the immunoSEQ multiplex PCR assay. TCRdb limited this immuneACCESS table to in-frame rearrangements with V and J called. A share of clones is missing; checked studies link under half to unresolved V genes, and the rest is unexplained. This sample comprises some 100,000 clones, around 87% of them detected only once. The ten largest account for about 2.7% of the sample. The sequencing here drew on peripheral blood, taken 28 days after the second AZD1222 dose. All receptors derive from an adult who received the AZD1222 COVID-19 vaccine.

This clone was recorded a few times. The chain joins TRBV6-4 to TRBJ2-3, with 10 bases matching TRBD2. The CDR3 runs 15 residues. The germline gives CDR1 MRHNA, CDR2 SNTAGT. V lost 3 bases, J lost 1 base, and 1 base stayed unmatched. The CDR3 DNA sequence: TGTGCCAGCAGTGAAACTAGCGGGGGCACAGATACGCAGTATTTT. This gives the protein CASSETSGGTDTQYF.

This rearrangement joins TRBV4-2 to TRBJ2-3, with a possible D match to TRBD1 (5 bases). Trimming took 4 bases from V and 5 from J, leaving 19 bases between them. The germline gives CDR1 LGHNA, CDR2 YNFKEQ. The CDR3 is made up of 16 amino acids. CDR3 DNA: TGTGCCAGCAGCCCCCACACCCGGTCTAGGGGAGATACGCAGTATTTT. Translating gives CASSPHTRSRGDTQYF.

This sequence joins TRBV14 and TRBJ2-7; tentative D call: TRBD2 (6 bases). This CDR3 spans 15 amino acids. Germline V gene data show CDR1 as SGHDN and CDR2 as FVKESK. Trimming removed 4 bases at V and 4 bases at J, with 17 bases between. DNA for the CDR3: TGTGCCAGCAGCCGTCTAGGGACTGGTATTTACGAGCAGTACTTC. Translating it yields CASSRLGTGIYEQYF.

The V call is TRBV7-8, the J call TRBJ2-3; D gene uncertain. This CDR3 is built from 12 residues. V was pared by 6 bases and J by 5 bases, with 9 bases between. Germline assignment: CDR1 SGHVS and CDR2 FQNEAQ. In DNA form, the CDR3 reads TGTGCCAGCAGTGTGAGAAGAGATACGCAGTATTTT. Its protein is CASSVRRDTQYF.

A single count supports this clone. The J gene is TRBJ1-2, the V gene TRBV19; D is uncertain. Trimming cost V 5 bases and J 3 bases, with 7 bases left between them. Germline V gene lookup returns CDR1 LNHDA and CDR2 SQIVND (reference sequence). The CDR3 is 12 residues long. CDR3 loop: CASSSRDYGYTF. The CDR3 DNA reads TGTGCCAGTAGTTCACGAGACTATGGCTACACCTTC. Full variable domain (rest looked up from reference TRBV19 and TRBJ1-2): DGGITQSPKYLFRKEGQNVTLSCEQNLNHDAMYWYRQDPGQGLRLIYYSQIVNDFQKGDIAEGYSVSREKKESFPLTVTSAQKNPTAFYLCASSSRDYGYTFGSGTRLTVV.

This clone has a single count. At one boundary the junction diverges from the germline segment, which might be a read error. CDR3 region: CTSSGRISTDTQYF. DNA of the CDR3: TGTACCAGCAGCGGAAGGATTAGCACAGATACGCAGTATTTT. V gene TRBV9 combines with J gene TRBJ2-3, with a weak D call TRBD2 (5 bases). CDR3 length: 14 amino acids. CDR1 and CDR2 from the germline V gene are SGDLS and YYNGEE. The full variable domain, with the rest looked up from reference TRBV9 and TRBJ2-3, is DSGVTQTPKHLITATGQRVTLRCSPRSGDLSVYWYQQSLDQGLQFLIQYYNGEERAKGNILERFSAQQFPDLHSELNLSSLELGDSALYFCTSSGRISTDTQYFGPGTRLTVL.

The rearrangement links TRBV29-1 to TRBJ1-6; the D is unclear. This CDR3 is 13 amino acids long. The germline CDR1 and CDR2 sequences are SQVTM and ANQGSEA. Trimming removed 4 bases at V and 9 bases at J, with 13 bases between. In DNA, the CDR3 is TGCAGCGTTGGGACTGACTTTGGTTCACCCCTCCACTTT. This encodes CSVGTDFGSPLHF. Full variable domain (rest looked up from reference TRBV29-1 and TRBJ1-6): SAVISQKPSRDICQRGTSLTIQCQVDSQVTMMFWYRQQPGQSLTLIATANQGSEATYESGFVIDKFPISRPNLTFSTLTVSNMSPEDSSIYLCSVGTDFGSPLHFGNGTRLTVT.

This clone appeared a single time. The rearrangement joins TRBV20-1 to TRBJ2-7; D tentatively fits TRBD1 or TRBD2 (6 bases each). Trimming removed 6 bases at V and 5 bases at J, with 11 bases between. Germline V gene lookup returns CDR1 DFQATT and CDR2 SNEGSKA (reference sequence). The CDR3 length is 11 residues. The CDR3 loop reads CSAKRGDEQYF. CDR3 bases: TGCAGTGCAAAAAGGGGGGACGAGCAGTACTTC.